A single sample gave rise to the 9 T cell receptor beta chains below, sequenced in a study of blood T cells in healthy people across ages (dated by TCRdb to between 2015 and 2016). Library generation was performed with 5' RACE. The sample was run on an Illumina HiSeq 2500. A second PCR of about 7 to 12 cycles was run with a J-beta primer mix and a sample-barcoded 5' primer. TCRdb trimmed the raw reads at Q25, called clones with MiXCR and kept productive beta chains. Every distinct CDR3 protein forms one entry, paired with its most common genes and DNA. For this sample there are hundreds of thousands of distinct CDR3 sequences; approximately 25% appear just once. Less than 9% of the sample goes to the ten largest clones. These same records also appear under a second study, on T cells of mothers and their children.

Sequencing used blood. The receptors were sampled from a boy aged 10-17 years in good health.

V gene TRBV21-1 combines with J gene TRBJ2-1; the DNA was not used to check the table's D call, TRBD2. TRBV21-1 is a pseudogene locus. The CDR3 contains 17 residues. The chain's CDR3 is CASSNLYRTGGSNEQFF. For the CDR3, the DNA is TGTGCCAGCAGCAATCTTTATCGCACTGGCGGGAGTAATGAGCAGTTCTTC.

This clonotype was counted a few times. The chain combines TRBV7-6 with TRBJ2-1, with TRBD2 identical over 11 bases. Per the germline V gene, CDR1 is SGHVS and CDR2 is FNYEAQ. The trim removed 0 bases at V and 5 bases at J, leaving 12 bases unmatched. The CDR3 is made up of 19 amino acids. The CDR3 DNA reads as TGTGCCAGCAGCTTAGCGAGGTCTAGCGGGAGGAAATTCAACAATGAGCAGTTCTTC. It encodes CASSLARSSGRKFNNEQFF.

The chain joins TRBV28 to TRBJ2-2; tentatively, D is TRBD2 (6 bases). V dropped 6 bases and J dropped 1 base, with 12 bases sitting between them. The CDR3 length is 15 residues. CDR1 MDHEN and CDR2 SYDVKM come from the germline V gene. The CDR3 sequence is CASSGGSGNTGELFF. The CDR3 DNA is TGTGCCAGCAGCGGAGGGTCGGGGAACACCGGGGAGCTGTTTTTT.

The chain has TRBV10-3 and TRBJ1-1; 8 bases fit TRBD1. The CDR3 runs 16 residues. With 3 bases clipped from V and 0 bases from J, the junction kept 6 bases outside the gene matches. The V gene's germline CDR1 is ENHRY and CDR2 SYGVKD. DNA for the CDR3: TGTGCCATCAGTGACCGGGACAGGAGGGTGAACACTGAAGCTTTCTTT. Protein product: CAISDRDRRVNTEAFF.

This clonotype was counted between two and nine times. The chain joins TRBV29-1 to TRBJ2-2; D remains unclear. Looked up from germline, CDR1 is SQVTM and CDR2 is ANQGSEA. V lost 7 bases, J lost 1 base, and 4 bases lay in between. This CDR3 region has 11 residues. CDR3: CSARNTGELFF. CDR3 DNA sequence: TGCAGCGCGCGGAACACCGGGGAGCTGTTTTTT.

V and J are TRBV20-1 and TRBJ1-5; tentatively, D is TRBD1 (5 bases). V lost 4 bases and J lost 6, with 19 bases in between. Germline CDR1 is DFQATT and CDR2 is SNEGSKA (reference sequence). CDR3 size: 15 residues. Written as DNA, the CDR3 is TGCAGTGCTATACCCGACCAGGGTTATGGTCAGCCCCAGCATTTT. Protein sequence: CSAIPDQGYGQPQHF.

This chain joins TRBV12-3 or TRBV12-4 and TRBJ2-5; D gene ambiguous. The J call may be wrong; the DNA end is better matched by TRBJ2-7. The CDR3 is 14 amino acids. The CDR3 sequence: CASSLVGNSYEQYF. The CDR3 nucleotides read TGTGCCAGCAGTTTAGTCGGAAACTCCTACGAGCAGTACTTC.

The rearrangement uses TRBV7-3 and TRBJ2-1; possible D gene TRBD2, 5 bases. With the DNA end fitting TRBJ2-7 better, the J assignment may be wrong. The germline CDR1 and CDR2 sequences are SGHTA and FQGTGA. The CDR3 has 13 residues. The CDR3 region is CASSLFERYEQYF. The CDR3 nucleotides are TGTGCCAGCAGCTTATTTGAGCGGTACGAGCAGTACTTC.

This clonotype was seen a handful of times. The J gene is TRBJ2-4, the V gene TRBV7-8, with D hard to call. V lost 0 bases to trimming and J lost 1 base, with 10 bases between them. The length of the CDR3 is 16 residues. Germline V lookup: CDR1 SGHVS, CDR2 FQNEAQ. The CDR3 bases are TGTGCCAGCAGCTTAGCTCCCGTTGGTGCCAAAAACATTCAGTACTTC. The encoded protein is CASSLAPVGAKNIQYF.